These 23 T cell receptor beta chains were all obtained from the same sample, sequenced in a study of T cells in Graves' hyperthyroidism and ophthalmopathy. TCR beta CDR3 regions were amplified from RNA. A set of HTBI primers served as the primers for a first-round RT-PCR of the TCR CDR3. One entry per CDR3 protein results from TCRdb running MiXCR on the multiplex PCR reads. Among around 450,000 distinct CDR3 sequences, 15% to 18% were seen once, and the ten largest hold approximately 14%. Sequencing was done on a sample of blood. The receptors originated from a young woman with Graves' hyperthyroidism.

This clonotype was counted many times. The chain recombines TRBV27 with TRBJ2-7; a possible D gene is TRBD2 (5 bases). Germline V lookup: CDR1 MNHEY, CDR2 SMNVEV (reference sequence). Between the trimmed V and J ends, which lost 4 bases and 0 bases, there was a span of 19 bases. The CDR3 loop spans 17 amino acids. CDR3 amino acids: CASSSAGMTIPSYEQYF. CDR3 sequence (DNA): TGTGCCAGCAGTTCCGCCGGGATGACTATCCCCTCCTACGAGCAGTACTTC.

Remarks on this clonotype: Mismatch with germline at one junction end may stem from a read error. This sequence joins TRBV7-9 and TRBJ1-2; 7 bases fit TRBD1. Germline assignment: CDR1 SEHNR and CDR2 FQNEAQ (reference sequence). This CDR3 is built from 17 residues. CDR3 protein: CASGLRWRGRRGYGYTF. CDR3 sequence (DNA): TGTGCCAGCGGCTTACGTTGGAGGGGGCGGAGAGGCTATGGCTACACCTTC.

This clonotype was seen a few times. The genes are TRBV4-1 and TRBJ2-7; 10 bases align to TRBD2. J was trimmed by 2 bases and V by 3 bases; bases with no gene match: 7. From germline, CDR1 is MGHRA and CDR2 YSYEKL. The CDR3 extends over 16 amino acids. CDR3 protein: CASSHTPAGGPYEQYF. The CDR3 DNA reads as TGCGCCAGCAGCCATACTCCAGCGGGAGGGCCCTACGAGCAGTACTTC.

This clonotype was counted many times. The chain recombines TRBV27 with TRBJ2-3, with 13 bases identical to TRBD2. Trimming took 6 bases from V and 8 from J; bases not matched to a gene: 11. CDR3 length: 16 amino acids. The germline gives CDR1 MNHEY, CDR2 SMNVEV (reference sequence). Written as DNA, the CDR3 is TGTGCCAGCAGCTCACTAGCGGGAGGGCCAGTGTCTACGCAGTATTTT. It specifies CASSSLAGGPVSTQYF.

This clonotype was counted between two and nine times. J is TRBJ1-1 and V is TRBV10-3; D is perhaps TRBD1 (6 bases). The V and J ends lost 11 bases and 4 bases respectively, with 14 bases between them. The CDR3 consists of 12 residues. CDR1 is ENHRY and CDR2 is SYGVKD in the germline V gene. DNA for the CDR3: TGTGCCGCGGGACAAGGAACCACTGAAGCTTTCTTT. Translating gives CAAGQGTTEAFF.

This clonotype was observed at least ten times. The CDR3, as DNA: TGTGCCAGCAGCGTAGTAGCCAGGGCTGAAGCTTTCTTT. It yields the protein CASSVVARAEAFF. The rearrangement joins TRBV9 to TRBJ1-1, with D perhaps matching TRBD1 (5 bases). This CDR3 is built from 13 residues. The germline V gene encodes CDR1 SGDLS and CDR2 YYNGEE. The V and J ends lost 0 bases and 6 bases respectively, with 9 bases between them.

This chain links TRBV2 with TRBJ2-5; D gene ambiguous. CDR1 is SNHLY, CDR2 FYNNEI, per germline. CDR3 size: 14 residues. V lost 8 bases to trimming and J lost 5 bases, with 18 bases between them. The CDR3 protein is CASLNPGVGETQYF. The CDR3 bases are TGTGCCAGCCTAAACCCAGGTGTCGGGGAGACCCAGTACTTC. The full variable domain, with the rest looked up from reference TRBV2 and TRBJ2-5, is EPEVTQTPSHQVTQMGQEVILRCVPISNHLYFYWYRQILGQKVEFLVSFYNNEISEKSEIFDDQFSVERPDGSNFTLKIRSTKLEDSAMYFCASLNPGVGETQYFGPGTRLLVL.

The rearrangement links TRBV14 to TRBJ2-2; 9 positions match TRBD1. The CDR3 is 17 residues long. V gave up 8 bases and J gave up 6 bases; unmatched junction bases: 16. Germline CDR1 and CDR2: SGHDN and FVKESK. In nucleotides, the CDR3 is TGTGCCAGCGCAGTGTTAACCGGGACAGGGTTTCCCGGGGAGCTGTTTTTT. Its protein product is CASAVLTGTGFPGELFF.

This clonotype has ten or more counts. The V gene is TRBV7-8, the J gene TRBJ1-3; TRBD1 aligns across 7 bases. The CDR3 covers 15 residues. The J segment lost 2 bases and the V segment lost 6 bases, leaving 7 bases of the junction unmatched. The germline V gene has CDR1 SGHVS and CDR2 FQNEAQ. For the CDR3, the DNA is TGTGCCAGCAGAAAAGACAGGGTGGCTGGAAACACCATATATTTT. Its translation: CASRKDRVAGNTIYF.

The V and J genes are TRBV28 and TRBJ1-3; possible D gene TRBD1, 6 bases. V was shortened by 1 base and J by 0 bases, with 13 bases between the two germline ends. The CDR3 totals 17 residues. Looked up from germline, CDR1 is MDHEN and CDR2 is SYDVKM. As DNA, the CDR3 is TGTGCCAGCAGTTTATCAAGGGGGGCGAACTCTGGAAACACCATATATTTT. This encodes CASSLSRGANSGNTIYF.

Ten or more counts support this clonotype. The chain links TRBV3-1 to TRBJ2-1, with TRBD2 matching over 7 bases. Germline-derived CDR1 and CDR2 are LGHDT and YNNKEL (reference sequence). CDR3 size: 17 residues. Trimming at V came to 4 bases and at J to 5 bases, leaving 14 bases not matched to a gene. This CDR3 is CASSPLPTGGRNNEQFF. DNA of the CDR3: TGTGCCAGCAGCCCTCTACCCACAGGCGGGAGAAACAATGAGCAGTTCTTC.

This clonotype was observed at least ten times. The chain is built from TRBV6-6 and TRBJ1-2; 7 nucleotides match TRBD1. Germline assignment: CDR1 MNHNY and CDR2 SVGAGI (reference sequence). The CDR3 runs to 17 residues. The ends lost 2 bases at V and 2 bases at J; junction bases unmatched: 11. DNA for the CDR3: TGTGCCAGCAGTTACCGCAGGGGGTCAGCGCGGAACTATGGCTACACCTTC. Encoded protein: CASSYRRGSARNYGYTF.

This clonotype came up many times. This CDR3 is CASSPQGRNTDTQYF. In DNA form, the CDR3 reads TGTGCCAGCAGCCCTCAGGGTCGGAACACAGATACGCAGTATTTT. The rearrangement uses TRBV7-3 and TRBJ2-3, with D maybe TRBD1 (5 bases). The V gene's germline CDR1 is SGHTA and CDR2 FQGTGA. Trimming removed 5 bases at V and 2 bases at J, with 14 bases between. The CDR3 extends over 15 amino acids. The full variable domain, completed using reference TRBV7-3 and TRBJ2-3, is GAGVSQTPSNKVTEKGKYVELRCDPISGHTALYWYRQSLGQGPEFLIYFQGTGAADDSGLPNDRFFAVRPEGSVSTLKIQRTERGDSAVYLCASSPQGRNTDTQYFGPGTRLTVL.

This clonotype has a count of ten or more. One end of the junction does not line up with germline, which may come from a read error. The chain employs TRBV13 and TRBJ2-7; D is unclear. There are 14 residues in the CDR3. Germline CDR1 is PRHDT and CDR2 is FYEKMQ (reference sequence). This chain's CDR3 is CASSLGRASYEQYF. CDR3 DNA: TGTGCCAGCAGCCTAGGTAGGGCGTCCTACGAGCAGTACTTC. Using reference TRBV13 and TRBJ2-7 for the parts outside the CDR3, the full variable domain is AAGVIQSPRHLIKEKRETATLKCYPIPRHDTVYWYQQGPGQDPQFLISFYEKMQSDKGSIPDRFSAQQFSDYHSELNMSSLELGDSALYFCASSLGRASYEQYFGPGTRLTVT.

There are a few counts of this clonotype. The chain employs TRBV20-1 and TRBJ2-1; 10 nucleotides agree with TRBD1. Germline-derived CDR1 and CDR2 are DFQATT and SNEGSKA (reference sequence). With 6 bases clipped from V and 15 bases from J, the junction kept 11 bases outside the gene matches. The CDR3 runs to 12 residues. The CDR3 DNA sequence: TGCAGTGCGGAGAGAGTTCGGACAGGGGGGTTCTTC. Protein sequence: CSAERVRTGGFF.

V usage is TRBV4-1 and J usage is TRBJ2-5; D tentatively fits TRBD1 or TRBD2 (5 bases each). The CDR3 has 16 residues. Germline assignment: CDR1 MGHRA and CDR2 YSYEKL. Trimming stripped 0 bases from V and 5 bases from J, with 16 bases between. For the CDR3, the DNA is TGCGCCAGCAGCCAAGATCACCCGGGGCAGGCGGAGACCCAGTACTTC. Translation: CASSQDHPGQAETQYF.

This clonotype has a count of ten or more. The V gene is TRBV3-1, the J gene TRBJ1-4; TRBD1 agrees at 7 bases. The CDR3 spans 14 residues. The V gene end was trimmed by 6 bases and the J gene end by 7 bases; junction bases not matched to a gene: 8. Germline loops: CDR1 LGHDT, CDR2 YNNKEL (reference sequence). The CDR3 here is CASSQTGAGEKLFF. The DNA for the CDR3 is TGTGCCAGCAGTCAAACAGGGGCGGGTGAAAAACTGTTTTTT.

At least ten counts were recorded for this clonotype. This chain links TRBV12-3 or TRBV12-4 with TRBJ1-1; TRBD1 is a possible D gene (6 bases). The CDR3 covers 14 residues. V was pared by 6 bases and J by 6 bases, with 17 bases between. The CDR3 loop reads CASSLGGGGAEAFF. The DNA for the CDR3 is TGTGCCAGCAGCCTCGGAGGGGGAGGCGCTGAAGCTTTCTTT.

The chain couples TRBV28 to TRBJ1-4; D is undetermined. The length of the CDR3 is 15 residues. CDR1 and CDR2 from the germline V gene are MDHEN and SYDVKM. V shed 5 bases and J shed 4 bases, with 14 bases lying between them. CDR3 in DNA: TGTGCCAGCAGTGCCCTGGGGATGGGTAATGAAAAACTGTTTTTT. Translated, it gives CASSALGMGNEKLFF.

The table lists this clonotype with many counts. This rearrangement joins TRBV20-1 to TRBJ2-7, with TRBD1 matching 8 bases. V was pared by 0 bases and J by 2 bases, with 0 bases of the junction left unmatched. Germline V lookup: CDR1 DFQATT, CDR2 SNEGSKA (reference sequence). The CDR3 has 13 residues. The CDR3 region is CSAREGQAYEQYF. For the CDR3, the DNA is TGCAGTGCTAGAGAGGGACAGGCCTACGAGCAGTACTTC.

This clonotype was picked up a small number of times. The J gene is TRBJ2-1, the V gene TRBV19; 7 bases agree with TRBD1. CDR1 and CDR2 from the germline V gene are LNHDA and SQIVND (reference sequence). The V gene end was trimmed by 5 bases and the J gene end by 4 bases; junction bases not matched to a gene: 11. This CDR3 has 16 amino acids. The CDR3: CASSFFGGQAYNEQFF. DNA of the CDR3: TGTGCCAGTAGTTTCTTTGGTGGACAGGCTTACAATGAGCAGTTCTTC.

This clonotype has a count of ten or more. This CDR3 is CASSPTGLEQYF. The CDR3, as DNA: TGTGCCAGCAGCCCGACAGGGCTCGAGCAGTACTTC. V gene TRBV7-2 combines with J gene TRBJ2-7; 7 bases are shared with TRBD1. The germline V gene encodes CDR1 SGHTA and CDR2 FQGNSA. The trim removed 5 bases at V and 6 bases at J, leaving 4 bases unmatched. The CDR3 consists of 12 residues.

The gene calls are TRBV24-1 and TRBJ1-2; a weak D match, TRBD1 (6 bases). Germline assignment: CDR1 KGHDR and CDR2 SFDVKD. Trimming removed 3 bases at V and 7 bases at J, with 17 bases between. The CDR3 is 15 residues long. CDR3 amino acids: CATSDPLRGLGGYTF. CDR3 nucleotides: TGTGCCACCAGTGATCCCTTGCGGGGGCTTGGTGGCTACACCTTC.